This T cell receptor (beta chain) was sequenced during a study of cytomegalovirus exposure and HLA in healthy donors. Findings of the study overall: Despite most TCR sequences being rare, some public TCRs occurred in many donors.

V lost 8 bases, J lost 0 bases, and 12 bases stayed unmatched. Germline V gene data show CDR1 as MGHDK and CDR2 as SYGVNS. The CDR3 runs to 18 residues. In regard to this clone: The antigen is undetermined.

It was with 60 Vbeta and 13 Jbeta primers that the PCR ran. Some clones are missing from TCRdb's copy, which holds only in-frame ones; the method was immunoSEQ multiplex PCR. In the table there are under 90,000 clones, roughly 80% of which are singletons. The genes are TRBV25-1 and TRBJ2-1; 11 nucleotides align to TRBD2. The source material was PBMCs. This sequence originates from a woman aged 40 to 50 in good health and CMV-seronegative. DNA of the CDR3: TGTGCCAGCCAAATTGGGACTAGCGGCTATAGCTCCTACAATGAGCAGTTCTTC. This gives the protein CASQIGTSGYSSYNEQFF.